This TCR beta chain appears in the sequencing data of a study of regulatory T cells in long-lasting Graves disease. Whole-study context: The term persistent Graves' disease signified upward of 5 years on antithyroid drugs with positive TSH receptor antibodies.

This CDR3 spans 12 amino acids. In germline, CDR1 is LNHDA, CDR2 SQIVND (reference sequence). The V end was cut by 5 bases, the J end by 6 bases, with 7 bases between. TCR beta libraries were built with iRepertoire HTBI primers and Arm-PCR of CDR3 regions. Using its own MiXCR run on the multiplex PCR reads, TCRdb lists one record per CDR3 protein. The data hold some 370,000 distinct CDR3 sequences, with roughly 25% observed a single time. This clonotype was seen at least ten times. Its antigen is not identified. The time point is: persistent/refractory GD, antithyroid drugs over 5 years with positive TRAb. RNA extracted from PBMCs served as the sequencing template. General study points: TCR diversity was lower in persistent Graves' patients (versus newly diagnosed ones). TRBV28, TRBJ1-2 and TRBJ2-5 emerged as the favored segments in persistent disease.

The source material was peripheral blood mononuclear cells (PBMCs), sampled when the disease was refractory, from a patient treated with antithyroid drugs. The V call is TRBV19, the J call TRBJ2-2; D is ambiguous. This clonotype was obtained from a woman aged 40 to 49 with Graves disease. This CDR3 reads CASSSSAGELFF. The DNA for the CDR3 is TGTGCCAGTAGTTCCTCCGCCGGGGAGCTGTTTTTT.